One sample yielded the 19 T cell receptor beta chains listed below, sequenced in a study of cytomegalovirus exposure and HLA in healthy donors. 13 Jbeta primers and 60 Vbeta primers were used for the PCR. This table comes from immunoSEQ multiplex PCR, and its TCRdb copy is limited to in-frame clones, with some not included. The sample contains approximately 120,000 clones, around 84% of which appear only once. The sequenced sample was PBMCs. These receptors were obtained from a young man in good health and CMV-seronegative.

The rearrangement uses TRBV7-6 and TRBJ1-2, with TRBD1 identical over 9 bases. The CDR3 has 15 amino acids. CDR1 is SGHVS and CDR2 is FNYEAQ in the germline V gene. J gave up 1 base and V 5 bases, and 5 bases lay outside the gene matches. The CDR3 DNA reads TGTGCCAGCAGCACCGGGACAGGGATTAACTATGGCTACACCTTC. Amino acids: CASSTGTGINYGYTF.

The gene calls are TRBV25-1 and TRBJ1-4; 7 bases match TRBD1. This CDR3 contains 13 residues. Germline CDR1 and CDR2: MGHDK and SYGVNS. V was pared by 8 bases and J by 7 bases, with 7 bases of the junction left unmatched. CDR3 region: CASSRTGTEKLFF. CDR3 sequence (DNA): TGTGCCAGCTCCCGGACAGGCACTGAAAAACTGTTTTTT. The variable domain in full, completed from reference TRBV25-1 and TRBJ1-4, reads EADIYQTPRYLVIGTGKKITLECSQTMGHDKMYWYQQDPGMELHLIHYSYGVNSTEKGDLSSESTVSRIRTEHFPLTLESARPSHTSQYLCASSRTGTEKLFFGSGTQLSVL.

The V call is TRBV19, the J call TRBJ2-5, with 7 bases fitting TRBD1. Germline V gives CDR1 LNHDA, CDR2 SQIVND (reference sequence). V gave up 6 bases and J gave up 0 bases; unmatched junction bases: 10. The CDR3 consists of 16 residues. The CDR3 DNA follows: TGTGCCAGTAGCCCTACCGGGACAGAGTACCAAGAGACCCAGTACTTC. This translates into CASSPTGTEYQETQYF.

The CDR3 sequence: CASSDGGKNTIYF. In nucleotides, the CDR3 is TGTGCCAGCAGTGACGGAGGAAAAAACACCATATATTTT. The chain uses TRBV6-1 and TRBJ1-3; the D is unclear. Per germline, CDR1 MNHNS and CDR2 SASEGT. CDR3 size: 13 residues. The V and J ends lost 3 bases and 6 bases respectively, with 9 bases between them.

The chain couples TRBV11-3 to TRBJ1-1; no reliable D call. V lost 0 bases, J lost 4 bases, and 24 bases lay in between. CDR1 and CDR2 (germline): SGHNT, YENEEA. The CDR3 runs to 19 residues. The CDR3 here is CASSLEGLGTLFPPTEAFF. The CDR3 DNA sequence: TGTGCCAGCAGCTTAGAAGGTTTGGGCACCTTGTTTCCTCCCACTGAAGCTTTCTTT.

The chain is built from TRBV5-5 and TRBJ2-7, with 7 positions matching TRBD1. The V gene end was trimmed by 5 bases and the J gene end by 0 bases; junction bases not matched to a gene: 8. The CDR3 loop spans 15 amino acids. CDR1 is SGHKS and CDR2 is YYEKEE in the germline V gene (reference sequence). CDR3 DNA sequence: TGTGCCAGCAGTCGCGGACAGGAGAGCTCCTACGAGCAGTACTTC. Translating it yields CASSRGQESSYEQYF. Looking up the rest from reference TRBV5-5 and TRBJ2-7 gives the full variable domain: DAGVTQSPTHLIKTRGQQVTLRCSPISGHKSVSWYQQVLGQGPQFIFQYYEKEERGRGNFPDRFSARQFPNYSSELNVNALLLGDSALYLCASSRGQESSYEQYFGPGTRLTVT.

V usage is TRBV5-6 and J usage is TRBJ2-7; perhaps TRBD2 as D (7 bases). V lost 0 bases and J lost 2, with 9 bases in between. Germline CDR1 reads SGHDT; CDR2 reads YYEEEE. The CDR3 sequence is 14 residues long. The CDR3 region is CASSLAGGAYEQYF. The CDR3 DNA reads TGTGCCAGCAGCTTGGCGGGGGGCGCCTACGAGCAGTACTTC.

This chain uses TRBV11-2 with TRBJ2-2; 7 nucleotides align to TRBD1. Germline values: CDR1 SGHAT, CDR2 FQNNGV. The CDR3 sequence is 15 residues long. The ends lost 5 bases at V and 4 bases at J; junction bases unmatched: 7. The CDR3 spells CASSHTGVGTGELFF. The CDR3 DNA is TGTGCCAGCAGCCACACAGGGGTCGGCACCGGGGAGCTGTTTTTT.

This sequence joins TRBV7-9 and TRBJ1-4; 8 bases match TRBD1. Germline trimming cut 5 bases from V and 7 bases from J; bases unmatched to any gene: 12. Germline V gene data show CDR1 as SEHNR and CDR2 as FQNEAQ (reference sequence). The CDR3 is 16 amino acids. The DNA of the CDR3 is TGTGCCAGCAGCCCGTCTAGGACAGGGAATCCTGAAAAACTGTTTTTT. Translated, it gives CASSPSRTGNPEKLFF.

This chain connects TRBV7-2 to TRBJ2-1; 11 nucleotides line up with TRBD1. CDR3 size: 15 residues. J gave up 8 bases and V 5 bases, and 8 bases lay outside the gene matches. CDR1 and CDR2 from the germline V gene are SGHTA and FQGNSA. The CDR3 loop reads CASSGPGQGVDEQFF. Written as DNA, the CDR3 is TGTGCCAGCAGCGGGCCGGGACAGGGGGTGGATGAGCAGTTCTTC.

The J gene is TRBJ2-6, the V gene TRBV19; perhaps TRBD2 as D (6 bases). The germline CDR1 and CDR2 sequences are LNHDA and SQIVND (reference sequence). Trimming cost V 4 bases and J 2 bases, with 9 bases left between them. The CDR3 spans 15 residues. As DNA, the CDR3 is TGTGCCAGTAGTAAGGCGGGAACTGGGGCCAACGTCCTGACTTTC. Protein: CASSKAGTGANVLTF.

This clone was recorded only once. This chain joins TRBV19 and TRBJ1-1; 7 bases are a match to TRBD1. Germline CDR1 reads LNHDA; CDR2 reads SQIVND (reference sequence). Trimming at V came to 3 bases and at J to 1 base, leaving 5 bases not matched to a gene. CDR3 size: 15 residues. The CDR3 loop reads CASSIETGRNTEAFF. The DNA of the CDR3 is TGTGCCAGTAGTATTGAGACAGGGCGGAACACTGAAGCTTTCTTT.

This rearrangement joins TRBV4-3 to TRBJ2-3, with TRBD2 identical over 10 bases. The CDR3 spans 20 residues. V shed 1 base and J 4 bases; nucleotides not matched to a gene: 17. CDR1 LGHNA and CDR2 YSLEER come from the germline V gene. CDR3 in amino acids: CASSQGGSGGASVVADTQYF. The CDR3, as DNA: TGCGCCAGCAGCCAAGGGGGGAGCGGGGGGGCCAGCGTTGTCGCAGATACGCAGTATTTT.

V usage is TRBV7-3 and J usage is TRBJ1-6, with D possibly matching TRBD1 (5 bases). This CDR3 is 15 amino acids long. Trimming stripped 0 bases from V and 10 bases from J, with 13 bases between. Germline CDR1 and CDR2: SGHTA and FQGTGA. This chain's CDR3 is CASSLTGRGESPLHF. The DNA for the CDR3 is TGTGCCAGCAGCTTAACGGGGAGGGGAGAATCACCCCTCCACTTT.

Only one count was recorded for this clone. CDR3: CASSLGERDYGYTF. In DNA form, the CDR3 reads TGTGCCAGCAGCTTAGGAGAGAGAGACTATGGCTACACCTTC. This chain joins TRBV7-3 and TRBJ1-2; D call uncertain. CDR3 size: 14 residues. V lost 2 bases and J 3 bases, leaving 10 bases between the germline ends. Germline assignment: CDR1 SGHTA and CDR2 FQGTGA.

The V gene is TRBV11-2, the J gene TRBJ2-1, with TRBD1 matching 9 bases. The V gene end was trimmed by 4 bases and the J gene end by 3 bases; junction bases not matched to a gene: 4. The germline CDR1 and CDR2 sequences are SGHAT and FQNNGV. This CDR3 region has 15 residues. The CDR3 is CASSSPGQGYNEQFF. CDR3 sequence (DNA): TGTGCCAGCAGCTCCCCGGGACAGGGCTACAATGAGCAGTTCTTC.

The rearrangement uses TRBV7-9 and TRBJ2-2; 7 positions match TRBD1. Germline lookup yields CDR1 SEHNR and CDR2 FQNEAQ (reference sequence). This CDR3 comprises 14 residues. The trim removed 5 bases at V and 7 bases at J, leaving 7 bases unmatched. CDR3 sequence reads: CASSLGQSIGELFF. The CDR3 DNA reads TGTGCCAGCAGCCTGGGACAGTCTATCGGGGAGCTGTTTTTT.

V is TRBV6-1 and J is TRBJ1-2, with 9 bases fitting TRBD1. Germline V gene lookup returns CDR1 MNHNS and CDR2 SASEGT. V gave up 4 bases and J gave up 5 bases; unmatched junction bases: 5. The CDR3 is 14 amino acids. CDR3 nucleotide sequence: TGTGCCAGCAGTGCGGGACAGGGAAATTATGGCTACACCTTC. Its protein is CASSAGQGNYGYTF.

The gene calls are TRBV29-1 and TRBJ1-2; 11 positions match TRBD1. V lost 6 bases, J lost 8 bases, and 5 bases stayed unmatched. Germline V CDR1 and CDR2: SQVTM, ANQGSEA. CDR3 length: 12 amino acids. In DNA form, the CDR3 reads TGCAGCGTCGGACAGGGGGCGGAGGGCTACACCTTC. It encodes CSVGQGAEGYTF.